The T cell receptor beta chain described here comes from a study of CD8 T cells in ankylosing spondylitis. General observations from the study: Disease-associated clones were CD8+ and fairly uncommon in peripheral blood. Matched ankylosing spondylitis synovial fluid reportedly showed significant enrichment of disease-linked clones. Reports of some motif variants in reactive arthritis synovial fluid and blood predate this one.

Only a few counts were recorded for this clonotype. Its antigen is unidentified. Quantitative 5'-RACE was performed with molecular barcodes, and it yielded the TCR beta libraries. TCRdb re-called the 5' RACE reads with MiXCR, one entry per CDR3 protein. The table lists some 140,000 distinct CDR3 sequences, roughly 8.8% of them singletons. The V gene's germline CDR1 is SGHDT and CDR2 YYEEEE. The CDR3 has 17 residues. Trimming cost V 4 bases and J 4 bases; bases outside gene matches: 13. V usage is TRBV5-6 and J usage is TRBJ1-4; 7 nucleotides align to TRBD1. Material: synovial fluid, either unsorted or a sorted T cell fraction (not recorded which). The receptor was isolated from a male donor with ankylosing spondylitis. CDR3: CASSEQPTGLNNEKLFF. CDR3 DNA sequence: TGTGCCAGCAGCGAACAACCGACAGGGCTAAATAATGAAAAACTGTTTTTT. Full variable domain (rest looked up from reference TRBV5-6 and TRBJ1-4): DAGVTQSPTHLIKTRGQQVTLRCSPKSGHDTVSWYQQALGQGPQFIFQYYEEEERQRGNFPDRFSGHQFPNYSSELNVNALLLGDSALYLCASSEQPTGLNNEKLFFGSGTQLSVL.